This entry is about one T cell receptor (beta chain). Its specificity is not known. This sample is part of a study of T cells in localized non-small cell lung cancer. Study-wide findings and caveats: Multi-region tumor sequencing was not done, so intratumor heterogeneity could not be excluded. Adjacent uninvolved lung had the highest clonality, suggesting focused antigen responses.

With 5 bases removed from V and 0 bases from J, the gap between germline ends came to 17 bases. CDR3 size: 17 residues. Germline values: CDR1 MDHEN, CDR2 SYDVKM. The protocol was immunoSEQ multiplex PCR, while the TCRdb copy is restricted to in-frame clones and leaves out a portion. The table has about 77,000 clones, 70% to 90% seen once. The specimen comprised peripheral blood, sampled before any cancer treatment. The receptor was isolated from a woman aged 40-69 years with stage I squamous cell lung carcinoma. This chain uses TRBV28 with TRBJ1-3; D gene uncertain. The CDR3 DNA is TGTGCCAGCAGTCCGCCCCAGTCCGGGAGCTCTGGAAACACCATATATTTT. Translation gives CASSPPQSGSSGNTIYF. The full variable domain, with the rest looked up from reference TRBV28 and TRBJ1-3, is DVKVTQSSRYLVKRTGEKVFLECVQDMDHENMFWYRQDPGLGLRLIYFSYDVKMKEKGDIPEGYSVSREKKERFSLILESASTNQTSMYLCASSPPQSGSSGNTIYFGEGSWLTVV.